These 27 T cell receptor beta chains share one sample of origin, sequenced in a study of T cells in Graves' hyperthyroidism and ophthalmopathy. The source material, RNA transcripts, was used to amplify TCR beta CDR3 regions. During a first-round RT-PCR of the TCR CDR3, the HTBI primer set was used. One entry per CDR3 protein results from TCRdb running MiXCR on the multiplex PCR reads. The data show about 640,000 distinct CDR3 sequences, approximately 15% seen once. Sequenced sample: blood. These receptors were collected from a woman aged 45-65 years with Graves' ophthalmopathy.

This clonotype occurred many times. This rearrangement joins TRBV7-2 to TRBJ2-1; D unresolved. Germline values: CDR1 SGHTA, CDR2 FQGNSA. The CDR3 extends over 15 amino acids. V lost 3 bases and J 0 bases, leaving 9 bases between the germline ends. CDR3 amino acids: CASSFPLVSYNEQFF. As DNA, the CDR3 is TGTGCCAGCAGCTTCCCTCTAGTCTCCTACAATGAGCAGTTCTTC.

This clonotype has ten or more counts. The chain uses TRBV7-8 and TRBJ1-2; weak D call: TRBD1 (5 bases). The CDR3 is 14 residues long. CDR1 is SGHVS, CDR2 FQNEAQ, per germline. Between the trimmed V and J ends, which lost 6 bases and 5 bases, there was a span of 16 bases. The chain's CDR3 is CASSPRAGPYGYTF. The CDR3 bases are TGTGCCAGCAGTCCCAGGGCAGGGCCGTATGGCTACACCTTC.

This sequence joins TRBV12-3 or TRBV12-4 and TRBJ1-5; D is possibly TRBD1 (6 bases). Deletions cut 3 bases from V and 5 bases from J, with 14 bases between. The CDR3 is 15 residues long. The CDR3 spells CASSFSRGYDQPQHF. CDR3 bases: TGTGCCAGCAGTTTTAGCAGGGGCTATGATCAGCCCCAGCATTTT.

This clonotype was seen ten or more times. This chain joins TRBV27 and TRBJ2-1; 8 nucleotides align to TRBD2. The length of the CDR3 is 11 residues. CDR1 and CDR2 (germline): MNHEY, SMNVEV (reference sequence). J was trimmed by 14 bases and V by 3 bases; bases with no gene match: 3. CDR3 amino acids: CASSLGSGEFF. CDR3 DNA: TGTGCCAGCAGTTTGGGTAGCGGGGAGTTCTTC.

This clonotype was seen many times. This chain connects TRBV7-2 to TRBJ2-1, with 10 bases that match TRBD2. The CDR3 contains 14 residues. Per the germline V gene, CDR1 is SGHTA and CDR2 is FQGNSA. The J segment lost 9 bases and the V segment lost 3 bases, leaving 5 bases of the junction unmatched. CDR3 nucleotide sequence: TGTGCCAGCAGCTTGAAGCGGGAGGGGCTTGAGCAGTTCTTC. Encoded protein: CASSLKREGLEQFF. Combining the CDR3 with reference TRBV7-2 and TRBJ2-1 gives the whole variable domain GAGVSQSPSNKVTEKGKDVELRCDPISGHTALYWYRQSLGQGLEFLIYFQGNSAPDKSGLPSDRFSAERTGGSVSTLTIQRTQQEDSAVYLCASSLKREGLEQFFGPGTRLTVL.

Comment on this clonotype: The junction departs from the called germline gene at one end, perhaps through a read error. The chain is built from TRBV5-1 and TRBJ1-2; possible D gene TRBD1, 6 bases. The CDR3 is 13 residues long. Germline CDR1 reads SGHRS; CDR2 reads YFSETQ. DNA for the CDR3: TGTGCCAGCAGCTTAGCCCAGGGGAGAGGCTACACCTTC. It encodes CASSLAQGRGYTF.

There are many counts of this clonotype. The V call is TRBV7-2, the J call TRBJ2-4; 9 nucleotides line up with TRBD1. Per the germline V gene, CDR1 is SGHTA and CDR2 is FQGNSA. The V and J ends lost 4 bases and 1 base, in that order; junction bases with no gene match: 5. The CDR3 runs to 16 residues. CDR3 sequence (DNA): TGTGCCAGCAGCTGGGGACAGGGAGGGGCCAAAAACATTCAGTACTTC. Translating it yields CASSWGQGGAKNIQYF.

This clonotype was found many times. The CDR3 protein is CASSTHSRSGISYNEQFF. The DNA for the CDR3 is TGTGCCAGCAGCACCCACTCCCGTAGCGGGATATCTTACAATGAGCAGTTCTTC. J is TRBJ2-1 and V is TRBV13; 8 positions match TRBD2. Germline CDR1 and CDR2: PRHDT and FYEKMQ (reference sequence). J was trimmed by 4 bases and V by 5 bases; bases with no gene match: 16. This CDR3 spans 18 amino acids.

The genes are TRBV7-3 and TRBJ2-3, with TRBD2 matching 10 bases. The CDR3 has 14 residues. V lost 5 bases to trimming and J lost 4 bases; unmatched junction nucleotides: 3. CDR1 is SGHTA and CDR2 is FQGTGA in the germline V gene. CDR3 nucleotide sequence: TGTGCCAGCAGCACAGCGGGAGGGGCAGATACGCAGTATTTT. Translating it yields CASSTAGGADTQYF.

CDR3: CAISESPSGGKEYGYTF. In nucleotides, the CDR3 is TGTGCCATCAGTGAGTCGCCTTCAGGGGGCAAGGAGTATGGCTACACCTTC. The V gene is TRBV10-3, the J gene TRBJ1-2, with TRBD1 matching over 8 bases. The V gene end was trimmed by 0 bases and the J gene end by 5 bases; junction bases not matched to a gene: 11. Germline lookup yields CDR1 ENHRY and CDR2 SYGVKD. The CDR3 is 17 residues long.

This clonotype appeared many times. This rearrangement joins TRBV11-2 to TRBJ2-5; D assignment may be TRBD1 or TRBD2 (6 bases each). V gave up 5 bases and J gave up 5 bases, with 21 bases separating them. This CDR3 comprises 16 residues. Looked up from germline, CDR1 is SGHAT and CDR2 is FQNNGV. CDR3 bases: TGTGCCAGCAGCACAAGGGGGAGGACCTATGGGGAGACCCAGTACTTC. The encoded protein is CASSTRGRTYGETQYF.

J is TRBJ2-2 and V is TRBV11-3; TRBD2 matches at 15 bases. J was trimmed by 4 bases and V by 5 bases; bases with no gene match: 5. The CDR3 spans 17 residues. Germline loops: CDR1 SGHNT, CDR2 YENEEA. In nucleotides, the CDR3 is TGTGCCAGCAGCCGGGGACTAGCGGGAGGCAGCACCGGGGAGCTGTTTTTT. As protein: CASSRGLAGGSTGELFF.

This clonotype was detected ten times or more. The rearrangement links TRBV9 to TRBJ2-5; 13 bases align to TRBD2. There are 15 residues in the CDR3. Germline lookup yields CDR1 SGDLS and CDR2 YYNGEE. V lost 3 bases and J lost 3; bases outside the gene matches: 2. Here the CDR3 reads CASSGGTSGKETQYF. In DNA, the CDR3 is TGTGCCAGCAGCGGGGGGACTAGCGGGAAAGAGACCCAGTACTTC. The full variable domain, its missing parts supplied by reference TRBV9 and TRBJ2-5, is DSGVTQTPKHLITATGQRVTLRCSPRSGDLSVYWYQQSLDQGLQFLIQYYNGEERAKGNILERFSAQQFPDLHSELNLSSLELGDSALYFCASSGGTSGKETQYFGPGTRLLVL.

This clonotype was counted between two and nine times. The chain employs TRBV7-9 and TRBJ2-3; 10 bases align to TRBD2. The junction had 10 bases not matched to a gene; V was cut back by 5 bases and J by 8 bases. The length of the CDR3 is 15 residues. Germline V gene data show CDR1 as SEHNR and CDR2 as FQNEAQ (reference sequence). In DNA, the CDR3 is TGTGCCAGCAGCCCGGGGACTAGCGAGGCGGGTACGCAGTATTTT. As protein: CASSPGTSEAGTQYF.

To note about this clonotype: Possible read error: a much larger clone is one base away. The genes are TRBV15 and TRBJ2-7; D gene uncertain. The CDR3 sequence is 14 residues long. Between the trimmed V and J ends, which lost 0 bases and 0 bases, there was a span of 6 bases. The germline V gene encodes CDR1 LNHNV and CDR2 YYDKDF (reference sequence). CDR3: CATSRDWGSYEQYF. CDR3 in DNA: TGTGCCACCAGCAGAGACTGGGGCTCCTACGAGCAGTACTTC.

This clonotype was seen repeatedly, ten times or more. The chain employs TRBV28 and TRBJ2-6, with D hard to call. The length of the CDR3 is 13 residues. The germline V gene encodes CDR1 MDHEN and CDR2 SYDVKM. Between the trimmed V and J ends, which lost 6 bases and 3 bases, there was a span of 6 bases. CDR3 nucleotides: TGTGCCAGCAGCTTACGTGGGGCCAACGTCCTGACTTTC. Translation gives CASSLRGANVLTF.

This clonotype was recorded many times. The CDR3 here is CASRWSGPPYEQYF. The CDR3 nucleotides are TGTGCCAGCAGATGGAGCGGGCCTCCCTACGAGCAGTACTTC. The chain links TRBV27 to TRBJ2-7, with D perhaps matching TRBD2 (6 bases). This CDR3 is built from 14 residues. V lost 6 bases and J 2 bases, leaving 14 bases between the germline ends. Per the germline V gene, CDR1 is MNHEY and CDR2 is SMNVEV (reference sequence).

As for this clonotype: One base away lies a much larger clone, so this may be a sequencing read error. This CDR3 fails to terminate in the conserved phenylalanine or tryptophan, so it likely reflects a read error. This rearrangement joins TRBV28 to TRBJ2-3; 8 bases match TRBD2. Per the germline V gene, CDR1 is MDHEN and CDR2 is SYDVKM. There are 15 residues in the CDR3. The trim removed 7 bases at V and 4 bases at J, leaving 10 bases unmatched. DNA for the CDR3: TGTGCCAGCACGGGGGGGAGGGCCAAGGCAGATACGCAGTATTCT. Protein sequence: CASTGGRAKADTQYS.

This clonotype was counted ten times or more. The J gene is TRBJ2-7, the V gene TRBV3-1; D gene uncertain. This CDR3 region has 14 residues. Germline V gives CDR1 LGHDT, CDR2 YNNKEL (reference sequence). The V end was cut by 5 bases, the J end by 3 bases, with 14 bases between. The DNA for the CDR3 is TGTGCCAGCAGCTTCCGGACGCCTAACTACGAGCAGTACTTC. This codes for CASSFRTPNYEQYF.

This clonotype appeared a few times. V and J are TRBV5-1 and TRBJ1-1; TRBD1 matches at 7 bases. Germline lookup yields CDR1 SGHRS and CDR2 YFSETQ. V was pared by 5 bases and J by 1 base, with 2 bases of the junction left unmatched. The CDR3 length is 13 residues. The chain's CDR3 is CASRGQTNTEAFF. DNA of the CDR3: TGCGCCAGCAGGGGACAGACGAACACTGAAGCTTTCTTT.

The chain combines TRBV19 with TRBJ2-2, with D unclear. Germline loops: CDR1 LNHDA, CDR2 SQIVND (reference sequence). The length of the CDR3 is 14 residues. Trimming took 7 bases from V and 4 from J, leaving 13 bases between them. The DNA for the CDR3 is TGTGCCAGTACCAAGGGCCTCAGCACCGGGGAGCTGTTTTTT. It is translated as CASTKGLSTGELFF. Looking up the rest from reference TRBV19 and TRBJ2-2 gives the full variable domain: DGGITQSPKYLFRKEGQNVTLSCEQNLNHDAMYWYRQDPGQGLRLIYYSQIVNDFQKGDIAEGYSVSREKKESFPLTVTSAQKNPTAFYLCASTKGLSTGELFFGEGSRLTVL.

This clonotype was picked up many times. V and J are TRBV27 and TRBJ2-1, with 12 bases fitting TRBD2. Per germline, CDR1 MNHEY and CDR2 SMNVEV (reference sequence). Trimming cost V 2 bases and J 6 bases; bases outside gene matches: 23. The CDR3 contains 22 residues. The CDR3 spells CASSLRGRAGASGRALSNEQFF. Here the CDR3 DNA reads TGTGCCAGCAGTTTACGGGGGAGGGCAGGGGCTAGCGGGAGGGCCCTCTCCAATGAGCAGTTCTTC.

The chain is built from TRBV12-5 and TRBJ1-2, with D maybe TRBD1 (5 bases). Per the germline V gene, CDR1 is LGHNT and CDR2 is FRNRAP. The ends were cut back, 6 bases at V and 1 base at J, with 9 bases in the middle. The CDR3 length is 13 residues. CDR3 nucleotide sequence: TGTGCTAGTGGCCCGGGGGGTAACTATGGCTACACCTTC. Protein product: CASGPGGNYGYTF.

The table lists this clonotype with a few counts. A much larger clone lies a single base off, so this may be a read error. The chain has TRBV3-1 and TRBJ2-3, with a possible D match to TRBD2 (6 bases). Trimming took off 3 bases at V and 6 bases at J, with 13 bases between the two ends. Looked up from germline, CDR1 is LGHDT and CDR2 is YNNKEL (reference sequence). This CDR3 region has 14 residues. The CDR3 DNA follows: TGTGCCAGCAGCCACATGGCGGGAAATGATACGCAGTATTTT. Residues: CASSHMAGNDTQYF.

This clonotype has a count of ten or more. This rearrangement joins TRBV7-2 to TRBJ2-3, with D possibly being TRBD2 (7 bases). The V gene lost 5 bases and the J gene lost 1 base, with 19 bases spanning the gap. The CDR3 contains 17 residues. Looked up from germline, CDR1 is SGHTA and CDR2 is FQGNSA. The CDR3 loop is CASSPRGAVAGTDTQYF. The CDR3 coding sequence is TGTGCCAGCAGCCCACGGGGGGCCGTCGCTGGCACAGATACGCAGTATTTT.

This clonotype came up a few times. The chain employs TRBV20-1 and TRBJ2-7; 7 nucleotides match TRBD1. Trimming at V came to 2 bases and at J to 0 bases, leaving 7 bases not matched to a gene. The CDR3 is made up of 15 amino acids. CDR1 is DFQATT, CDR2 SNEGSKA, per germline (reference sequence). Here the CDR3 DNA reads TGCAGTGCTAGATTCAGCCGACAGGGCTCCTACGAGCAGTACTTC. Protein sequence: CSARFSRQGSYEQYF.

J is TRBJ2-7 and V is TRBV6-9; 9 nucleotides match TRBD2. The germline CDR1 and CDR2 sequences are MNHGY and SVAAGI. The CDR3 has 17 amino acids. V lost 3 bases to trimming and J lost 1 base; unmatched junction nucleotides: 10. CDR3 nucleotides: TGTGCCAGCAGTTACACGGAGCTAGCGGGACATTCCTACGAGCAGTACTTC. This codes for CASSYTELAGHSYEQYF.